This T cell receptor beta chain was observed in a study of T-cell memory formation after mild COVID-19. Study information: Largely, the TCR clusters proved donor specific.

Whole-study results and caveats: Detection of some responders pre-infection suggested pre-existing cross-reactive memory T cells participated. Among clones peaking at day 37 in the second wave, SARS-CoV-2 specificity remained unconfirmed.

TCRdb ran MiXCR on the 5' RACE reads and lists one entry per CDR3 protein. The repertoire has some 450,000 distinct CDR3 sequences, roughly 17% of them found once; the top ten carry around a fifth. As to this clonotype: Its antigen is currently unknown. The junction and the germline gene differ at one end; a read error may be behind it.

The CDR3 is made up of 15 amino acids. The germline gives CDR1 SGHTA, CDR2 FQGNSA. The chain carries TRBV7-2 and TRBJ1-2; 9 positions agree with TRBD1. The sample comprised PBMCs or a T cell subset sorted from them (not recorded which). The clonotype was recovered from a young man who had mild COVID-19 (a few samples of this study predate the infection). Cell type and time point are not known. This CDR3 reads CASRLARTGVYGYTF. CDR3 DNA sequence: TGTGCCAGCAGATTAGCGCGGACAGGGGTCTATGGCTACACCTTC.